One and the same sample provided the 2 T cell receptor beta chains below, sequenced in a study of shared T cell receptors in the human thymus (dated by TCRdb to about 2021). The library was prepared using the immunoSEQ multiplex PCR assay. TCRdb mirrors the immuneACCESS table, restricted to in-frame sequences. Some clones are absent from its copies; in checked studies, under half trace to an unresolved V gene, and the reason for the others is unknown. This sample gives more than 300,000 clones in total; approximately 95% of them show up just once. The top ten clonotypes cover roughly 0.02% of the sample. Sequencing was carried out using thymocytes. The receptors shown here come from a human donor.

J is TRBJ2-1 and V is TRBV5-1, with D tentatively TRBD1 (5 bases). V lost 1 base to trimming and J lost 4 bases, with 12 bases between them. The length of the CDR3 is 15 residues. Germline CDR1 is SGHRS and CDR2 is YFSETQ. The CDR3 coding sequence is TGCGCCAGCAGCTTGCGACAGCCTAATTACAATGAGCAGTTCTTC. This codes for CASSLRQPNYNEQFF. The whole variable domain, remainder taken from reference TRBV5-1 and TRBJ2-1, is KAGVTQTPRYLIKTRGQQVTLSCSPISGHRSVSWYQQTPGQGLQFLFEYFSETQRNKGNFPGRFSGRQFSNSRSEMNVSTLELGDSALYLCASSLRQPNYNEQFFGPGTRLTVL.

This chain uses TRBV25-1 with TRBJ2-1, with D unresolved. There are 12 residues in the CDR3. Germline V lookup: CDR1 MGHDK, CDR2 SYGVNS. Deletions cut 4 bases from V and 13 bases from J, with 14 bases between. The CDR3 reads CASSGMGNPQFF. In DNA form, the CDR3 reads TGTGCCAGCAGTGGAATGGGAAATCCTCAGTTCTTC.